These 21 T cell receptor beta chains came from one sample sequenced in a study of identical twins. TCRdb processed the 5' RACE reads anew with MiXCR; each CDR3 protein has one entry. The sample records around 1.7 million distinct CDR3 sequences, around 29% being singletons. The sequenced material came from cord blood. These receptors all come from a newborn girl in good health.

This chain links TRBV20-1 with TRBJ2-5; possibly TRBD1 or TRBD2 for D (5 bases each). The DNA end favors TRBJ2-7, so the J call may be wrong. The CDR3 consists of 13 residues. Germline V gives CDR1 DFQATT, CDR2 SNEGSKA (reference sequence). The CDR3 region has the DNA TGCAGTGCTAGTCGGGAAGGGGAATCCGAGCAGTACTTC. It codes for CSASREGESEQYF.

This clonotype was detected ten times or more. The CDR3 DNA reads TGTGCCAGCAGCCGGAGTAGGTCTCCTACCTACGAGCAGTACTTC. Translated: CASSRSRSPTYEQYF. The chain carries TRBV4-2 and TRBJ2-7, with D hard to call. This CDR3 spans 15 amino acids. The germline V and J ends were trimmed by 4 bases and 2 bases, with 15 bases remaining between them. CDR1 and CDR2 (germline): LGHNA, YNFKEQ.

Remarks on this clonotype: Being one base from a much bigger clone, this may be a read error. The rearrangement joins TRBV7-6 to TRBJ1-6; 7 bases agree with TRBD1. The germline CDR1 and CDR2 sequences are SGHVS and FNYEAQ. The CDR3 runs to 14 residues. Unmatched junction bases numbered 4, after V lost 5 bases and J lost 6 bases. The CDR3 DNA reads as TGTGCCAGCAGCCGGAGACAGGGTAATTCACCCCTCCACTTT. Its protein is CASSRRQGNSPLHF. The full variable domain, with the rest looked up from reference TRBV7-6 and TRBJ1-6, is GAGVSQSPRYKVTKRGQDVALRCDPISGHVSLYWYRQALGQGPEFLTYFNYEAQQDKSGLPNDRFSAERPEGSISTLTIQRTEQRDSAMYRCASSRRQGNSPLHFGNGTRLTVT.

This clonotype has just a few counts. This chain links TRBV6-5 with TRBJ2-5, with TRBD2 as a possible D gene (6 bases). V lost 0 bases, J lost 6 bases, and 17 bases lay in between. This CDR3 region has 16 residues. Germline loops: CDR1 MNHEY, CDR2 SVGAGI. The CDR3 DNA follows: TGTGCCAGCAGTTACTCGAACCCGGGAGAAAAGAAGACCCAGTACTTC. The encoded protein is CASSYSNPGEKKTQYF.

V and J are TRBV20-1 and TRBJ2-3; D tentatively reads TRBD1 or TRBD2 (5 bases each). The CDR3 length is 16 residues. Germline lookup yields CDR1 DFQATT and CDR2 SNEGSKA (reference sequence). V lost 8 bases to trimming and J lost 0 bases, with 21 bases between them. The CDR3 sequence: CSPGDQGDWSTDTQYF. The DNA of the CDR3 is TGCAGTCCCGGGGACCAGGGAGATTGGAGCACAGATACGCAGTATTTT.

V and J are TRBV28 and TRBJ2-5; 9 nucleotides align to TRBD2. The trim removed 7 bases at V and 11 bases at J, leaving 20 bases unmatched. In germline, CDR1 is MDHEN, CDR2 SYDVKM. The CDR3 extends over 16 amino acids. CDR3 coding DNA: TGTGCCAGCACCGGCGGTGGCGGGAGGGGTTGGAATGAGCAGTACTTC. As protein: CASTGGGGRGWNEQYF.

The rearrangement joins TRBV20-1 to TRBJ2-7; no reliable D call. In germline, CDR1 is DFQATT, CDR2 SNEGSKA (reference sequence). V was trimmed by 3 bases and J by 2 bases, leaving 8 bases between them. CDR3 length: 12 amino acids. The CDR3 DNA follows: TGCAGTGCTAGCCTCCAAACCTACGAGCAGTACTTC. This gives the protein CSASLQTYEQYF.

This rearrangement joins TRBV6-6 to TRBJ2-4, with TRBD1 matching 8 bases. The CDR3 has 15 amino acids. V lost 0 bases and J lost 5; bases outside the gene matches: 3. Per germline, CDR1 MNHNY and CDR2 SVGAGI (reference sequence). CDR3 sequence reads: CASSYSAGGQNIQYF. CDR3 nucleotides: TGTGCCAGCAGTTACTCAGCAGGGGGCCAAAACATTCAGTACTTC.

In this sample, this clonotype turned up a few times. The genes are TRBV14 and TRBJ2-4, with unresolved D. The CDR3 is made up of 14 amino acids. Germline loops: CDR1 SGHDN, CDR2 FVKESK. V lost 1 base and J lost 0, with 4 bases in between. CDR3 sequence: CASSQGPAKNIQYF. CDR3 nucleotides: TGTGCCAGCAGCCAAGGCCCAGCCAAAAACATTCAGTACTTC.

The rearrangement joins TRBV12-3 or TRBV12-4 to TRBJ2-7; the match to TRBD2 covers 11 bases. J was trimmed by 4 bases and V by 4 bases; bases with no gene match: 15. The CDR3 length is 18 residues. The CDR3 reads CASSSRTSGPPFIYEQYF. As DNA, the CDR3 is TGTGCCAGCAGTTCCCGGACTAGCGGGCCCCCCTTTATTTACGAGCAGTACTTC.

This clonotype has ten or more counts. The rearrangement uses TRBV4-2 and TRBJ2-1, with D unclear. The CDR3 consists of 13 residues. Per germline, CDR1 LGHNA and CDR2 YNFKEQ. Trimming pared 1 base from V and 7 bases from J, leaving 8 bases between. CDR3 residues: CASSQATTNEQFF. The DNA of the CDR3 is TGTGCCAGCAGCCAAGCCACTACGAATGAGCAGTTCTTC.

Ten or more counts support this clonotype. The chain is built from TRBV5-1 and TRBJ2-7; 8 nucleotides agree with TRBD1. The CDR3 is made up of 14 amino acids. Germline V CDR1 and CDR2: SGHRS, YFSETQ. V shed 0 bases, J shed 5 bases, and the junction held 4 bases outside the gene matches. Written as DNA, the CDR3 is TGCGCCAGCAGCTTGGTTCAGGGGGCAAACGAGCAGTACTTC. Translating it yields CASSLVQGANEQYF.

V and J are TRBV7-2 and TRBJ2-1, with 7 bases aligning to TRBD2. The junction had 9 bases not matched to a gene; V was cut back by 4 bases and J by 0 bases. CDR1 and CDR2 (germline): SGHTA, FQGNSA. This CDR3 region has 17 residues. The chain's CDR3 is CASSSRTRRYSYNEQFF. The CDR3 region has the DNA TGTGCCAGCAGCTCGAGGACTAGGCGATACTCCTACAATGAGCAGTTCTTC. Full variable domain (remainder filled in from reference TRBV7-2 and TRBJ2-1): GAGVSQSPSNKVTEKGKDVELRCDPISGHTALYWYRQSLGQGLEFLIYFQGNSAPDKSGLPSDRFSAERTGGSVSTLTIQRTQQEDSAVYLCASSSRTRRYSYNEQFFGPGTRLTVL.

This clonotype was seen a handful of times. The chain links TRBV20-1 to TRBJ2-7, with 9 bases identical to TRBD1. The CDR3 runs 15 residues. Germline V gives CDR1 DFQATT, CDR2 SNEGSKA (reference sequence). The V and J ends lost 3 bases and 5 bases, in that order; junction bases with no gene match: 11. CDR3 DNA sequence: TGCAGTGCTAGTAGTCGGGGACAGGGAATCGACGAGCAGTACTTC. This codes for CSASSRGQGIDEQYF.

A single count supports this clonotype. Given a much more abundant clone one base away, this may be a read error. V and J are TRBV5-1 and TRBJ2-5; D is undetermined. The CDR3 runs 12 residues. The germline gives CDR1 SGHRS, CDR2 YFSETQ. V lost 7 bases and J lost 7, with 14 bases in between. This CDR3 reads CASGIDAGTQYF. CDR3 bases: TGCGCCAGCGGTATAGACGCCGGGACCCAGTACTTC.

The rearrangement uses TRBV30 and TRBJ2-4, with D tentatively TRBD2 (6 bases). The V end lost 4 bases, the J end lost 0 bases, and 13 bases lay between the germline ends. The CDR3 has 15 residues. CDR1 is GTSNPN and CDR2 is SVGIG in the germline V gene (reference sequence). Here the CDR3 DNA reads TGTGCCTGGACCCCTAGCGAGCTAGCCAAAAACATTCAGTACTTC. Its translation is CAWTPSELAKNIQYF.

This clonotype was counted only a few times. V and J are TRBV29-1 and TRBJ2-1, with D tentatively TRBD1 (5 bases). The DNA end is more similar to TRBJ2-7, so the J call may be wrong. Germline-derived CDR1 and CDR2 are SQVTM and ANQGSEA. The CDR3 is 11 residues long. The CDR3 is CSVGTYNEQYF. The CDR3 region has the DNA TGCAGCGTTGGGACATACAATGAGCAGTACTTC.

At least ten counts were recorded for this clonotype. The CDR3 here is CSAREQGNQPQHF. CDR3 sequence (DNA): TGCAGTGCTAGAGAACAGGGCAATCAGCCCCAGCATTTT. The chain uses TRBV20-1 and TRBJ1-5; the D gene is possibly TRBD1 (5 bases). CDR3 length equals 13 residues. The germline V gene encodes CDR1 DFQATT and CDR2 SNEGSKA (reference sequence). Trimming shortened V by 0 bases and J by 2 bases, and 5 bases separated the two germline ends.

A word on this clonotype: One end of the junction is discordant with germline, which a read error may explain. The chain uses TRBV4-2 and TRBJ2-2, with 10 bases fitting TRBD2. From germline, CDR1 is LGHNA and CDR2 YNFKEQ. This CDR3 contains 16 residues. CDR3 sequence: CASSQGLAGDTGELFF. The CDR3 coding sequence is TGTGCCAGCAGCCAAGGGCTAGCGGGAGACACTGGGGAGCTGTTTTTT.

Many counts were recorded for this clonotype. In DNA, the CDR3 is TGTGCCAGCAGCTCTATAGCGGGAGGAACAGATACGCAGTATTTT. It encodes CASSSIAGGTDTQYF. The chain links TRBV11-2 to TRBJ2-3, with 10 bases matching TRBD2. Germline-derived CDR1 and CDR2 are SGHAT and FQNNGV. The length of the CDR3 is 15 residues. The J segment lost 3 bases and the V segment lost 4 bases, leaving 4 bases of the junction unmatched.

This clonotype was detected a few times. The chain has TRBV6-6 and TRBJ1-1; 8 nucleotides align to TRBD1. V gave up 5 bases and J gave up 4 bases; unmatched junction bases: 6. Germline V gives CDR1 MNHNY, CDR2 SVGAGI (reference sequence). The CDR3 length is 14 residues. This CDR3 reads CASSNRDRFTEAFF. In DNA form, the CDR3 reads TGTGCCAGCAGTAACCGGGACAGGTTCACTGAAGCTTTCTTT.